These 32 T cell receptor beta chains were all obtained from the same sample, sequenced in a study of shared clonotypes between healthy human individuals (dated by TCRdb to 2020 to 2021). Library prep was done by the immunoSEQ multiplex PCR assay. In its TCRdb copy, this immuneACCESS table keeps in-frame sequences only and misses some clones. Where compared with another copy, unresolved V genes explain less than half of these, and the others have no known cause. Here the sample has some 1.5 million clones; approximately 98% occur a single time. The ten largest clones capture 0.4% to 0.55% of the sample. Sequencing input: naive CD4+ T cells sorted from blood. The intended sense of this specimen's cell subset or site label: CD45RA+ positively selected. These receptors all come from a man under 40 in good health.

This clone was recorded only once. The CDR3 DNA sequence: TGCGCCAGCAGCTACCCTAGCGGGAGTGGGTTTTACGAGCAGTACTTC. This sequence encodes CASSYPSGSGFYEQYF. J is TRBJ2-7 and V is TRBV5-1, with TRBD2 matching over 10 bases. This CDR3 is 16 amino acids long. V shed 3 bases and J 4 bases; nucleotides not matched to a gene: 10. Germline CDR1 and CDR2: SGHRS and YFSETQ.

The rearrangement joins TRBV5-1 to TRBJ2-5; TRBD1 or TRBD2 may be the D gene (7 bases each). V was clipped by 4 bases and J by 5 bases, with 18 bases between them. Germline-derived CDR1 and CDR2 are SGHRS and YFSETQ. This CDR3 comprises 15 residues. The CDR3 DNA is TGCGCCAGCAGCGACCCTCGACAGGGAGGGGAGACCCAGTACTTC. Its protein is CASSDPRQGGETQYF.

A single count supports this clone. The chain links TRBV6-5 to TRBJ2-2; D may match TRBD1 or TRBD2 (5 bases each). V was shortened by 5 bases and J by 7 bases, with 14 bases between the two germline ends. The germline gives CDR1 MNHEY, CDR2 SVGAGI. The CDR3 sequence is 14 residues long. CDR3: CASSKGRVGGELFF. Written as DNA, the CDR3 is TGTGCCAGCAGTAAGGGACGCGTCGGCGGGGAGCTGTTTTTT.

A single count supports this clone. The chain has TRBV6-1 and TRBJ2-7; D is uncertain. Trimming stripped 4 bases from V and 4 bases from J, with 11 bases between. This CDR3 spans 13 amino acids. Germline CDR1 MNHNS, CDR2 SASEGT. The CDR3 here is CASSVGPHYEQYF. CDR3 bases: TGTGCCAGCAGTGTCGGACCCCATTACGAGCAGTACTTC.

The gene calls are TRBV25-1 and TRBJ1-2, with 7 nucleotides matching TRBD1. Germline V CDR1 and CDR2: MGHDK, SYGVNS. The CDR3 contains 14 residues. The trim removed 4 bases at V and 5 bases at J, leaving 7 bases unmatched. The CDR3 loop reads CASSVQGVPYGYTF. As DNA, the CDR3 is TGTGCCAGCAGTGTGCAGGGGGTGCCATATGGCTACACCTTC.

This chain links TRBV6-4 with TRBJ2-1, with D unclear. Trimming pared 2 bases from V and 9 bases from J, leaving 8 bases between. There are 12 residues in the CDR3. CDR1 is MRHNA, CDR2 SNTAGT, per germline. The CDR3 protein is CASSDGPGEQFF. The CDR3 DNA reads TGTGCCAGCAGTGACGGGCCGGGTGAGCAGTTCTTC.

This chain uses TRBV9 with TRBJ2-2; D is possibly TRBD1 (6 bases). Germline CDR1 is SGDLS and CDR2 is YYNGEE. This CDR3 has 14 residues. Trimming took 1 base from V and 4 from J, leaving 8 bases between them. The CDR3 here is CASSVQGSTGELFF. The CDR3 region has the DNA TGTGCCAGCAGCGTACAGGGGAGCACCGGGGAGCTGTTTTTT.

This chain uses TRBV7-2 with TRBJ1-1; weak D call: TRBD1 (6 bases). The CDR3 loop spans 16 amino acids. V lost 1 base and J 5 bases, leaving 17 bases between the germline ends. From germline, CDR1 is SGHTA and CDR2 FQGNSA. The CDR3 sequence is CASSLVPTGLRTEAFF. The CDR3 DNA reads as TGTGCCAGCAGCTTAGTTCCGACAGGCCTAAGAACTGAAGCTTTCTTT.

The sample holds one count of this clone. The genes are TRBV5-1 and TRBJ2-3, with D uncertain. CDR3 length: 15 amino acids. Germline loops: CDR1 SGHRS, CDR2 YFSETQ. V lost 4 bases, J lost 4 bases, and 16 bases lay in between. DNA for the CDR3: TGCGCCAGCAGCCTCCCCTTTTCCGGGTCAGATACGCAGTATTTT. Protein sequence: CASSLPFSGSDTQYF.

The chain has TRBV4-3 and TRBJ2-7, with a weak D call TRBD1 (6 bases). This CDR3 contains 13 residues. Trimming removed 4 bases from V and 2 bases from J, with 9 bases in between. The germline gives CDR1 LGHNA, CDR2 YSLEER. The CDR3 bases are TGCGCCAGCAGCCTAGGGACAACCTACGAGCAGTACTTC. Translated, it gives CASSLGTTYEQYF.

The genes are TRBV5-4 and TRBJ2-1, with 7 nucleotides matching TRBD2. The CDR3 sequence is 17 residues long. Germline trimming cut 3 bases from V and 10 bases from J; bases unmatched to any gene: 19. Per the germline V gene, CDR1 is SGHNT and CDR2 is YYREEE (reference sequence). CDR3 sequence (DNA): TGTGCCAGCAGCTCCGAACCGGTTGGACTAGGGGTGCCCGAGCAGTTCTTC. Its translation: CASSSEPVGLGVPEQFF.

Note on this clone: Other nucleotide sequences in the sample specify the same CDR3. The chain uses TRBV25-1 and TRBJ1-5; TRBD1 is a possible D gene (5 bases). Per the germline V gene, CDR1 is MGHDK and CDR2 is SYGVNS. V dropped 3 bases and J dropped 4 bases, with 7 bases sitting between them. This CDR3 region has 13 residues. In nucleotides, the CDR3 is TGTGCCAGCAGTGACAGGGAAAATCAGCCCCAGCATTTT. Translation gives CASSDRENQPQHF.

In this sample, this clone turned up once. The chain links TRBV7-2 to TRBJ2-3; D is possibly TRBD1 (5 bases). Trimming shortened V by 5 bases and J by 3 bases, and 18 bases separated the two germline ends. CDR1 is SGHTA and CDR2 is FQGNSA in the germline V gene. The CDR3 is 16 residues long. CDR3 coding DNA: TGTGCCAGCAGCCCAAACCCGGGCCAGGGAACAGATACGCAGTATTTT. It encodes CASSPNPGQGTDTQYF.

This clone was counted a few times. The CDR3 DNA sequence: TGTGCCAGCAGCCGAACGGGACAGGGGGCGCGCCGGGAGGTCGAGCAGTACTTC. Protein product: CASSRTGQGARREVEQYF. The chain links TRBV7-2 to TRBJ2-7, with 12 bases matching TRBD1. Germline V lookup: CDR1 SGHTA, CDR2 FQGNSA. The CDR3 runs 18 residues. Trimming took 5 bases from V and 6 from J; bases not matched to a gene: 17. Looking up the rest from reference TRBV7-2 and TRBJ2-7 gives the full variable domain: GAGVSQSPSNKVTEKGKDVELRCDPISGHTALYWYRQSLGQGLEFLIYFQGNSAPDKSGLPSDRFSAERTGGSVSTLTIQRTQQEDSAVYLCASSRTGQGARREVEQYFGPGTRLTVT.

The count of this clone is one. This chain connects TRBV27 to TRBJ2-1; D may correspond to TRBD1 or TRBD2 (5 bases each). Trimming left V 8 bases short and J 5 bases short, with 19 bases between. Germline V CDR1 and CDR2: MNHEY, SMNVEV (reference sequence). The CDR3 totals 15 residues. Here the CDR3 DNA reads TGTGCCAGCGATAGGGGCGGGCCCTATGACAATGAGCAGTTCTTC. Encoded protein: CASDRGGPYDNEQFF.

The rearrangement uses TRBV15 and TRBJ1-4; the D gene is possibly TRBD1 (5 bases). The CDR3 extends over 17 amino acids. Germline V CDR1 and CDR2: LNHNV, YYDKDF (reference sequence). Trimming pared 0 bases from V and 4 bases from J, leaving 15 bases between. CDR3 protein: CATSRDRQGPYNEKLFF. CDR3 nucleotides: TGTGCCACCAGCAGAGATCGGCAGGGCCCTTATAATGAAAAACTGTTTTTT.

The chain couples TRBV7-2 to TRBJ1-3; TRBD1 is a possible D gene (6 bases). Trimming pared 8 bases from V and 4 bases from J, leaving 15 bases between. This CDR3 spans 14 amino acids. Germline values: CDR1 SGHTA, CDR2 FQGNSA. The CDR3 region is CASSTGIGGNTIYF. The CDR3 nucleotides are TGTGCCAGCTCTACAGGGATTGGGGGAAACACCATATATTTT.

This chain links TRBV5-1 with TRBJ2-1; 16 bases line up with TRBD2. Unmatched junction bases numbered 11, after V lost 4 bases and J lost 7 bases. CDR1 and CDR2 from the germline V gene are SGHRS and YFSETQ. CDR3 length: 18 amino acids. The CDR3 DNA reads as TGCGCCAGCAGCAAACCGGGACTAGCGGGAGGGCCCTCAAATGAGCAGTTCTTC. It codes for CASSKPGLAGGPSNEQFF.

This clone occurred once. The gene calls are TRBV5-6 and TRBJ2-7; tentative D call: TRBD2 (5 bases). Trimming took 3 bases from V and 0 from J, leaving 16 bases between them. The V gene's germline CDR1 is SGHDT and CDR2 YYEEEE. The CDR3 has 16 amino acids. This chain's CDR3 is CASSSGLWRNSYEQYF. CDR3 nucleotides: TGTGCCAGCAGCTCGGGGTTGTGGCGGAACTCCTACGAGCAGTACTTC.

The rearrangement uses TRBV11-1 and TRBJ2-5; D perhaps matches TRBD2 (5 bases). CDR1 is SGHAT, CDR2 FQDESV, per germline (reference sequence). CDR3 length equals 15 residues. Trimming took 1 base from V and 2 from J, leaving 11 bases between them. This CDR3 reads CASSLVATKQETQYF. As DNA, the CDR3 is TGTGCCAGCAGCTTAGTAGCGACAAAACAAGAGACCCAGTACTTC.

V is TRBV9 and J is TRBJ2-7; D is uncertain. CDR1 SGDLS and CDR2 YYNGEE come from the germline V gene. V dropped 1 base and J dropped 5 bases, with 13 bases sitting between them. There are 14 residues in the CDR3. CDR3 sequence reads: CASSVRASGHEQYF. CDR3 nucleotide sequence: TGTGCCAGCAGCGTAAGGGCTTCAGGACACGAGCAGTACTTC.

V usage is TRBV6-6 and J usage is TRBJ2-1; 7 bases match TRBD2. This CDR3 has 16 amino acids. The germline V gene has CDR1 MNHNY and CDR2 SVGAGI (reference sequence). V trimming: 2 bases; J trimming: 9 bases; junction bases outside the gene matches: 13. The CDR3: CASSYPSGRGWGEQFF. Written as DNA, the CDR3 is TGTGCCAGCAGTTACCCTAGCGGCAGAGGGTGGGGTGAGCAGTTCTTC.

J is TRBJ2-3 and V is TRBV6-4; 10 bases agree with TRBD2. The CDR3 runs to 13 residues. J lost 6 bases, V lost 5 bases, and 2 bases had no gene match. Germline values: CDR1 MRHNA, CDR2 SNTAGT. The CDR3 DNA follows: TGTGCCAGCAGTAGCGGGAGGGCGGATACGCAGTATTTT. Translating gives CASSSGRADTQYF.

V gene TRBV28 combines with J gene TRBJ2-7, with D perhaps matching TRBD1 (6 bases). V was clipped by 6 bases and J by 3 bases, with 15 bases between them. Germline CDR1 reads MDHEN; CDR2 reads SYDVKM. CDR3 size: 14 residues. CDR3 nucleotide sequence: TGTGCCAGCAGCAAATCAGGGGTATTCTACGAGCAGTACTTC. Protein: CASSKSGVFYEQYF.

The chain is built from TRBV4-1 and TRBJ2-7; weak D call: TRBD1 (7 bases). The CDR3 runs to 16 residues. Germline assignment: CDR1 MGHRA and CDR2 YSYEKL. V lost 6 bases and J lost 1, with 19 bases in between. DNA for the CDR3: TGCGCCAGCAGTCTCAGATCGACAGGGACTTCCTACGAGCAGTACTTC. It specifies CASSLRSTGTSYEQYF.

The chain recombines TRBV7-8 with TRBJ2-7, with D possibly TRBD1 on 5 matching bases. V lost 5 bases and J 4 bases, leaving 6 bases between the germline ends. The germline V gene has CDR1 SGHVS and CDR2 FQNEAQ. The CDR3 has 11 residues. The CDR3: CASSGAYEQYF. For the CDR3, the DNA is TGTGCCAGCAGCGGGGCGTACGAGCAGTACTTC.

The chain combines TRBV6-5 with TRBJ1-2; TRBD1 aligns across 7 bases. Germline V CDR1 and CDR2: MNHEY, SVGAGI. V lost 6 bases and J lost 7; bases outside the gene matches: 8. The CDR3 loop spans 13 amino acids. CDR3 region: CASRLSGGGGYTF. The CDR3 DNA reads TGTGCCAGCAGGTTATCAGGGGGGGGTGGCTACACCTTC.

J is TRBJ1-4 and V is TRBV30, with D unresolved. V lost 4 bases and J lost 1, with 7 bases in between. CDR3 length: 13 amino acids. Germline V gives CDR1 GTSNPN, CDR2 SVGIG (reference sequence). CDR3 in DNA: TGTGCCTGGACTCCGGGAACTAATGAAAAACTGTTTTTT. Encoded protein: CAWTPGTNEKLFF. Using reference TRBV30 and TRBJ1-4 for the parts outside the CDR3, the full variable domain is SQTIHQWPATLVQPVGSPLSLECTVEGTSNPNLYWYRQAAGRGLQLLFYSVGIGQISSEVPQNLSASRPQDRQFILSSKKLLLSDSGFYLCAWTPGTNEKLFFGSGTQLSVL.

The V and J genes are TRBV10-3 and TRBJ2-2; a weak D match, TRBD2 (5 bases). The V gene's germline CDR1 is ENHRY and CDR2 SYGVKD. CDR3 length equals 15 residues. The V gene lost 4 bases and the J gene lost 3 bases, with 12 bases spanning the gap. Written as DNA, the CDR3 is TGTGCCATCAGTGGGTGGGAGCGGTACACCGGGGAGCTGTTTTTT. Protein product: CAISGWERYTGELFF.

The V and J genes are TRBV19 and TRBJ2-7; the match to TRBD2 covers 11 bases. The CDR3 spans 14 residues. Germline loops: CDR1 LNHDA, CDR2 SQIVND (reference sequence). Germline trimming cut 4 bases from V and 4 bases from J; bases unmatched to any gene: 3. CDR3 region: CASSKTSGIYEQYF. The CDR3 region has the DNA TGTGCCAGTAGTAAGACTAGCGGGATTTACGAGCAGTACTTC.

Concerning this clone itself: The sample carries other DNA sequences with the same CDR3. The rearrangement joins TRBV7-2 to TRBJ2-1; no firm D call. V was clipped by 1 base and J by 0 bases, with 7 bases between them. Germline V CDR1 and CDR2: SGHTA, FQGNSA. CDR3 size: 15 residues. CDR3 in amino acids: CASSLGASSYNEQFF. DNA for the CDR3: TGTGCCAGCAGCTTAGGCGCAAGCTCCTACAATGAGCAGTTCTTC.

The chain joins TRBV2 to TRBJ2-2; D uncertain. Germline V gene lookup returns CDR1 SNHLY and CDR2 FYNNEI. CDR3 length: 11 amino acids. Between the trimmed V and J ends, which lost 8 bases and 2 bases, there was a span of 3 bases. CDR3 region: CASSNTGELFF. CDR3 nucleotide sequence: TGTGCCAGCTCAAACACCGGGGAGCTGTTTTTT.